This TCR beta chain is from a study of T cell responses to AZD1222 COVID-19 vaccine. Study findings and constraints: Clonal diversity may have been underestimated, and the donors were mostly white British, with more females than males. At baseline, seropositivity was found in only a handful of AZD1222 recipients.

Recipients boosted at about 4 weeks or about 12 weeks are pooled. The method was immunoSEQ multiplex PCR; TCRdb's version includes in-frame clones alone and lacks a portion of them. The sample lists 150,000 or so clones, approximately 90% occurring once. This CDR3 is 11 amino acids long. V gave up 3 bases and J gave up 8 bases, with 10 bases separating them. Germline CDR1 and CDR2: SQVTM and ANQGSEA. In regard to this clone: The antigen remains undetermined.

This TCR was sampled from an adult who received the AZD1222 COVID-19 vaccine. The sequenced sample was peripheral blood, obtained 28 days after the second AZD1222 dose. V is TRBV29-1 and J is TRBJ1-2, with D possibly being TRBD1 (6 bases). Here the CDR3 DNA reads TGCAGCGTTGAGGACAGTCTGGGCTACACCTTC. It encodes CSVEDSLGYTF. The full variable domain, rest sourced from reference TRBV29-1 and TRBJ1-2, is SAVISQKPSRDICQRGTSLTIQCQVDSQVTMMFWYRQQPGQSLTLIATANQGSEATYESGFVIDKFPISRPNLTFSTLTVSNMSPEDSSIYLCSVEDSLGYTFGSGTRLTVV.